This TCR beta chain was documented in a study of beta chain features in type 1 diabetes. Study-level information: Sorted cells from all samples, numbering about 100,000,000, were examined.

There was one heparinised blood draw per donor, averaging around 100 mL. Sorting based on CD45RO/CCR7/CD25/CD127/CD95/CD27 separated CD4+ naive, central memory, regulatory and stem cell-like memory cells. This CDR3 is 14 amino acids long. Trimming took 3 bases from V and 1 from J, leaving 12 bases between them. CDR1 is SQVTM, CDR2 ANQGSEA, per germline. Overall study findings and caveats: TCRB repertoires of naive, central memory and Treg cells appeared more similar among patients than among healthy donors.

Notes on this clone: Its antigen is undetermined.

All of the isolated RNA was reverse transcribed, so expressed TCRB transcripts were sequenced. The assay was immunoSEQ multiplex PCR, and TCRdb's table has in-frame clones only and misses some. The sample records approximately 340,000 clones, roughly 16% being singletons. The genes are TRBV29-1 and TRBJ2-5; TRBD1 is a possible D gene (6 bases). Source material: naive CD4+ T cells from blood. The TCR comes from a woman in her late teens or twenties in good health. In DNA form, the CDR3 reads TGCAGCGTTGAGTCATGGACAGCCCAAGAGACCCAGTACTTC. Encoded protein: CSVESWTAQETQYF. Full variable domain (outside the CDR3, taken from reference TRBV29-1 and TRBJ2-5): SAVISQKPSRDICQRGTSLTIQCQVDSQVTMMFWYRQQPGQSLTLIATANQGSEATYESGFVIDKFPISRPNLTFSTLTVSNMSPEDSSIYLCSVESWTAQETQYFGPGTRLLVL.